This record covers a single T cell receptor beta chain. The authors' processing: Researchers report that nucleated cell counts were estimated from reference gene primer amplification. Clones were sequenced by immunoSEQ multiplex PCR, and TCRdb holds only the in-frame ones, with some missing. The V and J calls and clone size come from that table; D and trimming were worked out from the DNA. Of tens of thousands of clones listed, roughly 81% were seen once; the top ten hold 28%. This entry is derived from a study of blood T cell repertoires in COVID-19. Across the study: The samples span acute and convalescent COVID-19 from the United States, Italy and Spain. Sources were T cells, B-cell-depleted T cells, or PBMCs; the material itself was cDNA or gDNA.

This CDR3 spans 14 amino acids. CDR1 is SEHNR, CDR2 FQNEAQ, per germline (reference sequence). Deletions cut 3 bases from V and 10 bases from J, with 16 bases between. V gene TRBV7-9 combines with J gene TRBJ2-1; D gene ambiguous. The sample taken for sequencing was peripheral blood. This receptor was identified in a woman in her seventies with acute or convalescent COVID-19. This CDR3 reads CASSFLSTLGEQFF. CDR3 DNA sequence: TGTGCCAGCAGCTTTCTCTCAACCCTCGGGGAGCAGTTCTTC.